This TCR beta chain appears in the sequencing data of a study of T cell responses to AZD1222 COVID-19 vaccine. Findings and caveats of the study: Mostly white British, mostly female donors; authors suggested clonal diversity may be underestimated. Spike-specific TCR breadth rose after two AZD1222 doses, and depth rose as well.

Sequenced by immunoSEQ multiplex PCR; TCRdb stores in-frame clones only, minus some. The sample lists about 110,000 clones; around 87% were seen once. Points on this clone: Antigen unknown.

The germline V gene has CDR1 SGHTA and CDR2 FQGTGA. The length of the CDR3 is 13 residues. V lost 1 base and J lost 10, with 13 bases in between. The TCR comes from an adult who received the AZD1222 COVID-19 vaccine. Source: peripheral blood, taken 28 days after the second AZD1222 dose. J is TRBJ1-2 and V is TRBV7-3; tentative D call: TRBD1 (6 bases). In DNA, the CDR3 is TGTGCCAGCAGCTTAAAGCCAGGGGAACCCTACACCTTC. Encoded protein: CASSLKPGEPYTF.